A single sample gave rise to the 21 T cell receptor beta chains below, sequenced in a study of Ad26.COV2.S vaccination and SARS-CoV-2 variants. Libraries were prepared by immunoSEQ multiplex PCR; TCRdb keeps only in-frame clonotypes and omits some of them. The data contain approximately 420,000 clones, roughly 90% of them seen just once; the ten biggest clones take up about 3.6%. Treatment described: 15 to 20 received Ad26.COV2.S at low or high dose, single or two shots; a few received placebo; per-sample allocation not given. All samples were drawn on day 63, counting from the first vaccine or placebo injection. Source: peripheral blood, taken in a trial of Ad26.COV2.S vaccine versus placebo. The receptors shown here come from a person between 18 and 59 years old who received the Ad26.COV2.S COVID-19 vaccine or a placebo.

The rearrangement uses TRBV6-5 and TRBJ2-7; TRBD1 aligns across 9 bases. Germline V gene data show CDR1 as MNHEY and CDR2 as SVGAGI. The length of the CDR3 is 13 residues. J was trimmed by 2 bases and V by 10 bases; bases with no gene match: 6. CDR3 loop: CATYRDRAYEQYF. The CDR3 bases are TGTGCCACATACCGGGACAGGGCCTACGAGCAGTACTTC.

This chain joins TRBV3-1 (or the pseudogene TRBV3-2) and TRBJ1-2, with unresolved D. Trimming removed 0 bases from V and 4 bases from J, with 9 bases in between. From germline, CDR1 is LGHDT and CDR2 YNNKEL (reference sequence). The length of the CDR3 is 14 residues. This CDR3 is CASSQEINSYGYTF. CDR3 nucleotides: TGTGCCAGCAGCCAAGAAATTAACAGCTATGGCTACACCTTC.

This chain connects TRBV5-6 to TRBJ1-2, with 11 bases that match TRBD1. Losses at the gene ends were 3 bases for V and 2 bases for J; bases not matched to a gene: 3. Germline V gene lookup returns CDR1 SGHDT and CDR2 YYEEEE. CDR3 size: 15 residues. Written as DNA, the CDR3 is TGTGCCAGCAGCTGGGGACAGGGGGGGAACTATGGCTACACCTTC. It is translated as CASSWGQGGNYGYTF.

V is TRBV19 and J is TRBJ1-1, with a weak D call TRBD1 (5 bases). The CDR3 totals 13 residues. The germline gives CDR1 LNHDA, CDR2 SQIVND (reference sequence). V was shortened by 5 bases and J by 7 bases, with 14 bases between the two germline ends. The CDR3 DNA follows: TGTGCCAGTAGTTCTTCAGGGTTGGTTGAAGCTTTCTTT. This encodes CASSSSGLVEAFF. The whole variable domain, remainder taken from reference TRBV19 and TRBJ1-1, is DGGITQSPKYLFRKEGQNVTLSCEQNLNHDAMYWYRQDPGQGLRLIYYSQIVNDFQKGDIAEGYSVSREKKESFPLTVTSAQKNPTAFYLCASSSSGLVEAFFGQGTRLTVV.

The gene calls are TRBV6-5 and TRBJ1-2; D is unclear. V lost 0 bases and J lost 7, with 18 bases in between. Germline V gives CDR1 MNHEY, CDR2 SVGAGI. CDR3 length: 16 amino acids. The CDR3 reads CASSYSRQVPGLGYTF. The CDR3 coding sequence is TGTGCCAGCAGTTACTCGCGTCAGGTCCCTGGGCTTGGCTACACCTTC.

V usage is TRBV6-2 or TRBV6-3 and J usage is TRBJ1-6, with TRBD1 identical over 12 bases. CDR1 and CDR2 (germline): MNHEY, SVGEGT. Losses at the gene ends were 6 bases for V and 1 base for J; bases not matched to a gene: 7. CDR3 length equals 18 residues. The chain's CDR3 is CASSRDRGRSSYNSPLHF. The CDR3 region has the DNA TGTGCCAGCAGCCGGGACAGGGGGCGAAGTTCCTATAATTCACCCCTCCACTTT.

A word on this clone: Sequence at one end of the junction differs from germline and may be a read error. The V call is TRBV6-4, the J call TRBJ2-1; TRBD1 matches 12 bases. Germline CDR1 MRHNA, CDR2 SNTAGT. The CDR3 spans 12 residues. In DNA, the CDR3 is TGTGCCAGCAGCCCGGGACAGGGGGCGCCGATCTTC. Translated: CASSPGQGAPIF.

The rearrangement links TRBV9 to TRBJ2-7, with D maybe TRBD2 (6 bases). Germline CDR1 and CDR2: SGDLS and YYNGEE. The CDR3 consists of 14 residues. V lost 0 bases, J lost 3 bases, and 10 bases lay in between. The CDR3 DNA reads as TGTGCCAGCAGCGTAGGTTTGGGGGGCTACGAGCAGTACTTC. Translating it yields CASSVGLGGYEQYF.

The CDR3 DNA follows: TGTGCCAGGTGTTTTAGCGGGGGCACCGGGGAGCTGTTTTTT. Its translation is CARCFSGGTGELFF. The chain combines TRBV6-5 with TRBJ2-2, with 9 bases aligning to TRBD2. The CDR3 sequence is 14 residues long. V shed 9 bases and J 4 bases; nucleotides not matched to a gene: 6. The germline gives CDR1 MNHEY, CDR2 SVGAGI.

This CDR3 reads CASSPWRGYEQYF. DNA for the CDR3: TGTGCCAGCAGCCCGTGGAGGGGGTACGAGCAGTACTTC. The gene calls are TRBV5-8 and TRBJ2-7, with D tentatively TRBD1 or TRBD2 (6 bases each). With 4 bases removed from V and 4 bases from J, the gap between germline ends came to 12 bases. This CDR3 has 13 amino acids. Germline V gives CDR1 SGHTS, CDR2 YDEGEE.

CDR3 in amino acids: CASSLGPLGDGELFF. The CDR3 nucleotides read TGTGCCAGCAGTTTAGGTCCCCTAGGGGACGGGGAGCTGTTTTTT. The chain couples TRBV27 to TRBJ2-2, with D possibly being TRBD1 (5 bases). This CDR3 is built from 15 residues. V gave up 2 bases and J gave up 7 bases, with 14 bases separating them. The germline V gene encodes CDR1 MNHEY and CDR2 SMNVEV (reference sequence).

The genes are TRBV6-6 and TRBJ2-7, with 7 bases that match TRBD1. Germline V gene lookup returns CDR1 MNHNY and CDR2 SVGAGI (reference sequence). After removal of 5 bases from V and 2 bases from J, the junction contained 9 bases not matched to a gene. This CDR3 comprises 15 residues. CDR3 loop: CASSPLDRATYEQYF. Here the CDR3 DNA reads TGTGCCAGCAGTCCACTAGACAGGGCCACCTACGAGCAGTACTTC.

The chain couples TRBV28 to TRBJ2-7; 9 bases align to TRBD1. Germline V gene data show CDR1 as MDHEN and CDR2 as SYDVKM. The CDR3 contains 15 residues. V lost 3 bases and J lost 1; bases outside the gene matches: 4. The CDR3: CASSFGTGMSYEQYF. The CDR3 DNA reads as TGTGCCAGCAGTTTCGGGACAGGGATGTCCTACGAGCAGTACTTC.

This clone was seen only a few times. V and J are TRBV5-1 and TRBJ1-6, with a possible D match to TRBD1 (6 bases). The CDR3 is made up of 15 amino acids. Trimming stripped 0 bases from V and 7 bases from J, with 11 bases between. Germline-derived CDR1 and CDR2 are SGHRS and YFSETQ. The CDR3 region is CASSLEAGANSPLHF. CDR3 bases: TGCGCCAGCAGCTTGGAGGCAGGGGCGAATTCACCCCTCCACTTT.

CDR3 loop: CASSQLPGQNTGELFF. The CDR3 nucleotides read TGTGCCAGCAGTCAATTACCGGGACAGAACACCGGGGAGCTGTTTTTT. This chain joins TRBV4-2 and TRBJ2-2; perhaps TRBD1 as D (6 bases). This CDR3 has 16 amino acids. V lost 6 bases, J lost 1 base, and 15 bases lay in between. Germline V CDR1 and CDR2: LGHNA, YNFKEQ.

CDR3 residues: CASSQGAGLYTEAFF. For the CDR3, the DNA is TGTGCCAGCAGCCAGGGGGCGGGACTCTACACTGAAGCTTTCTTT. The V gene is TRBV4-2, the J gene TRBJ1-1; perhaps TRBD1 as D (6 bases). The CDR3 has 15 amino acids. Germline CDR1 and CDR2: LGHNA and YNFKEQ. Between the trimmed V and J ends, which lost 3 bases and 3 bases, there was a span of 14 bases.

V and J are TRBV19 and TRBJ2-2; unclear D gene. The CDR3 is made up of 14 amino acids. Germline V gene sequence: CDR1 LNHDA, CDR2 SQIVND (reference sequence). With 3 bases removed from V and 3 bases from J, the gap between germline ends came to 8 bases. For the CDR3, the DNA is TGTGCCAGTAGTATTGTGGGCGACACCGGGGAGCTGTTTTTT. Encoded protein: CASSIVGDTGELFF.

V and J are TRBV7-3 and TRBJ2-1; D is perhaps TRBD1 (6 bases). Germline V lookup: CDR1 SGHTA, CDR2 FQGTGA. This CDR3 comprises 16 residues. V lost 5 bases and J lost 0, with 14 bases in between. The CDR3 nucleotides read TGTGCCAGCAGCACCCGGACAGCTTCCTCCTACAATGAGCAGTTCTTC. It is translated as CASSTRTASSYNEQFF.

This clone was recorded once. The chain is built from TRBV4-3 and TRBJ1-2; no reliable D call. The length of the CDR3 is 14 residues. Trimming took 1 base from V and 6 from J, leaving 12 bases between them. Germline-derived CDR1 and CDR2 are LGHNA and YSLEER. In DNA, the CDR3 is TGCGCCAGCAGCCAAGGGATTCGGATCGATGGCTACACCTTC. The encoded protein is CASSQGIRIDGYTF.

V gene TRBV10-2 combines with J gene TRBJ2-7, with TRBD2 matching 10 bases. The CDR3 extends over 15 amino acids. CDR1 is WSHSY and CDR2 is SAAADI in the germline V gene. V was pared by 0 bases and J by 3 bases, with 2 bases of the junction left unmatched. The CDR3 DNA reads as TGCGCCAGCAGTGAGTCGCCTAGCGGGGGCTACGAGCAGTACTTC. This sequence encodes CASSESPSGGYEQYF.

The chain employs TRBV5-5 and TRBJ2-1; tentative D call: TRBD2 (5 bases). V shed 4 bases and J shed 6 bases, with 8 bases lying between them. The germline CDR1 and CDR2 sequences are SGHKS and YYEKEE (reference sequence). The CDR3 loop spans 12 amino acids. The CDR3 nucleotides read TGTGCCAGCAGCGCTACTAGCAATGAGCAGTTCTTC. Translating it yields CASSATSNEQFF.